The 17 T cell receptor beta chains reported below all come from one sample, sequenced in a study of shared clonotypes between healthy human individuals. Sequenced by immunoSEQ multiplex PCR; TCRdb stores in-frame clones only, minus some. The repertoire consists of some 1 million clones, with approximately 70% occurring once and the leading ten covering approximately 1.5%. Material for sequencing was memory CD4+ T cells sorted from blood. The subset denotes: CD45RA-negative fraction. These receptor sequences come from a man aged 18 to 30 in good health.

DNA of the CDR3: TGTGCCAGCAGCCGAGCTAACACCCTCTCCTACGAGCAGTACTTC. As protein: CASSRANTLSYEQYF. V is TRBV5-6 and J is TRBJ2-7; no reliable D call. Trimming cost V 4 bases and J 0 bases, with 14 bases left between them. This CDR3 has 15 residues. Germline CDR1 is SGHDT and CDR2 is YYEEEE.

This clone showed up just a few times. The chain employs TRBV28 and TRBJ1-5; TRBD1 is a possible D gene (5 bases). The CDR3 totals 15 residues. V was trimmed by 2 bases and J by 4 bases, leaving 12 bases between them. CDR1 MDHEN and CDR2 SYDVKM come from the germline V gene. This chain's CDR3 is CASSLNGGGNQPQHF. In DNA form, the CDR3 reads TGTGCCAGCAGTTTAAACGGGGGGGGTAATCAGCCCCAGCATTTT.

This chain uses TRBV13 with TRBJ2-6; no firm D call. Trimming shortened V by 7 bases and J by 1 base, and 5 bases separated the two germline ends. This CDR3 has 13 residues. CDR1 and CDR2 from the germline V gene are PRHDT and FYEKMQ (reference sequence). The CDR3 DNA follows: TGTGCCAGCACCGAATCTGGGGCCAACGTCCTGACTTTC. It is translated as CASTESGANVLTF.

Points on this clone: Other DNA sequences of this sample code for an identical CDR3. This rearrangement joins TRBV4-1 to TRBJ2-3; the D gene is possibly TRBD2 (7 bases). Germline assignment: CDR1 MGHRA and CDR2 YSYEKL. Trimming removed 1 base at V and 4 bases at J, with 9 bases between. The CDR3 totals 14 residues. The CDR3 region is CASSQVGGPDTQYF. CDR3 coding DNA: TGCGCCAGCAGCCAAGTCGGGGGGCCAGATACGCAGTATTTT.

The chain uses TRBV15 and TRBJ1-5, with D perhaps TRBD1 (6 bases). V was clipped by 0 bases and J by 2 bases, with 14 bases between them. Germline values: CDR1 LNHNV, CDR2 YYDKDF (reference sequence). The CDR3 is 17 amino acids. The CDR3, as DNA: TGTGCCACCAGCAGAGATCGGGGGGCTGAAGGCAATCAGCCCCAGCATTTT. Protein sequence: CATSRDRGAEGNQPQHF. Using reference TRBV15 and TRBJ1-5 for the parts outside the CDR3, the full variable domain is DAMVIQNPRYQVTQFGKPVTLSCSQTLNHNVMYWYQQKSSQAPKLLFHYYDKDFNNEADTPDNFQSRRPNTSFCFLDIRSPGLGDTAMYLCATSRDRGAEGNQPQHFGDGTRLSIL.

The CDR3 DNA reads TGTGCCAGCAGCTTCTCCAGCGGGAGCGGGTCAGATACGCAGTATTTT. Its protein is CASSFSSGSGSDTQYF. The chain combines TRBV7-2 with TRBJ2-3; 8 positions agree with TRBD2. There are 16 residues in the CDR3. Trimming at V came to 3 bases and at J to 4 bases, leaving 9 bases not matched to a gene. The germline V gene encodes CDR1 SGHTA and CDR2 FQGNSA.

The chain carries TRBV5-4 and TRBJ2-1, with 7 bases aligning to TRBD2. In germline, CDR1 is SGHNT, CDR2 YYREEE (reference sequence). V trimming: 4 bases; J trimming: 8 bases; junction bases outside the gene matches: 12. The CDR3 has 15 residues. CDR3 DNA sequence: TGTGCCAGCAGCCCCCGGGAAGCGGGGTCCTATGAGCAGTTCTTC. Translation: CASSPREAGSYEQFF. Full variable domain (missing parts from reference TRBV5-4 and TRBJ2-1): ETGVTQSPTHLIKTRGQQVTLRCSSQSGHNTVSWYQQALGQGPQFIFQYYREEENGRGNFPPRFSGLQFPNYSSELNVNALELDDSALYLCASSPREAGSYEQFFGPGTRLTVL.

The gene calls are TRBV2 and TRBJ2-2; D not certain. The CDR3 spans 14 residues. Germline CDR1 is SNHLY and CDR2 is FYNNEI. The V gene lost 2 bases and the J gene lost 1 base, with 5 bases spanning the gap. The CDR3 sequence: CASSELRNTGELFF. The CDR3 bases are TGTGCCAGCAGTGAACTCAGGAACACCGGGGAGCTGTTTTTT.

The CDR3 DNA sequence: TGTGCCAGCAGCTTTGAGGGCCTCTGGTACGAGCAGTACTTC. Residues: CASSFEGLWYEQYF. V usage is TRBV7-2 and J usage is TRBJ2-7; D possibly corresponds to TRBD2 (5 bases). The CDR3 length is 14 residues. V gave up 3 bases and J gave up 4 bases, with 13 bases separating them. The germline gives CDR1 SGHTA, CDR2 FQGNSA.

The chain is built from TRBV19 and TRBJ1-6; 7 bases map to TRBD1. The germline V gene has CDR1 LNHDA and CDR2 SQIVND (reference sequence). This CDR3 contains 15 residues. J lost 9 bases, V lost 1 base, and 6 bases had no gene match. The CDR3 sequence is CASSIGDRLTSPLHF. The CDR3 DNA is TGTGCCAGTAGTATAGGGGACAGACTAACTTCACCCCTCCACTTT.

The chain joins TRBV7-2 to TRBJ1-5; tentatively, D is TRBD1 (6 bases). Trimming cost V 1 base and J 6 bases, with 13 bases left between them. This CDR3 is 15 amino acids long. Germline values: CDR1 SGHTA, CDR2 FQGNSA. DNA for the CDR3: TGTGCCAGCAGCTTAGAGCCAGGGGCGATTCAGCCCCAGCATTTT. Residues: CASSLEPGAIQPQHF.

The J gene is TRBJ1-4, the V gene TRBV4-1; maybe TRBD1 (6 bases). V lost 2 bases and J 3 bases, leaving 10 bases between the germline ends. CDR3 length equals 15 residues. Germline V gene lookup returns CDR1 MGHRA and CDR2 YSYEKL. The CDR3 DNA sequence: TGCGCCAGCAGCCAAAGGACAGACTCTAATGAAAAACTGTTTTTT. It yields the protein CASSQRTDSNEKLFF.

This chain links TRBV5-4 with TRBJ1-2, with 11 positions matching TRBD1. With 4 bases clipped from V and 7 bases from J, the junction kept 6 bases outside the gene matches. Germline loops: CDR1 SGHNT, CDR2 YYREEE (reference sequence). The CDR3 runs to 14 residues. CDR3 nucleotide sequence: TGTGCCAGCAGCGCGGGACAGGGGGTAGGTGGCTACACCTTC. Amino acid sequence: CASSAGQGVGGYTF. Together with reference TRBV5-4 and TRBJ1-2, the CDR3 gives the full variable domain: ETGVTQSPTHLIKTRGQQVTLRCSSQSGHNTVSWYQQALGQGPQFIFQYYREEENGRGNFPPRFSGLQFPNYSSELNVNALELDDSALYLCASSAGQGVGGYTFGSGTRLTVV.

This clone was observed a few times. The chain links TRBV10-3 to TRBJ1-5, with a possible D match to TRBD1 (5 bases). CDR3 length: 16 residues. Germline lookup yields CDR1 ENHRY and CDR2 SYGVKD. Trimming removed 0 bases from V and 0 bases from J, with 9 bases in between. The CDR3 region is CAISESKGHSNQPQHF. CDR3 coding DNA: TGTGCCATCAGTGAGTCGAAGGGGCATAGCAATCAGCCCCAGCATTTT.

Notes on this clone: This sample includes further DNA sequences coding for the same CDR3. This sequence joins TRBV11-3 and TRBJ2-1, with TRBD1 as a possible D gene (6 bases). CDR3 size: 15 residues. The germline CDR1 and CDR2 sequences are SGHNT and YENEEA. V was shortened by 5 bases and J by 0 bases, with 11 bases between the two germline ends. In DNA form, the CDR3 reads TGTGCCAGCAGCCTGACAGGCCGCTCCTACAATGAGCAGTTCTTC. Translating it yields CASSLTGRSYNEQFF.

This rearrangement joins TRBV7-9 to TRBJ1-2, with 8 bases aligning to TRBD1. V lost 4 bases, J lost 4 bases, and 8 bases stayed unmatched. Germline V gene data show CDR1 as SEHNR and CDR2 as FQNEAQ (reference sequence). There are 15 residues in the CDR3. In DNA form, the CDR3 reads TGTGCCAGCAGCTCCCCGGACAGGGACAGCTATGGCTACACCTTC. It encodes CASSSPDRDSYGYTF. Variable domain in full (rest from reference TRBV7-9 and TRBJ1-2): DTGVSQNPRHKITKRGQNVTFRCDPISEHNRLYWYRQTLGQGPEFLTYFQNEAQLEKSRLLSDRFSAERPKGSFSTLEIQRTEQGDSAMYLCASSSPDRDSYGYTFGSGTRLTVV.

The gene calls are TRBV9 and TRBJ2-3, with 10 positions matching TRBD1. This CDR3 contains 15 residues. CDR1 is SGDLS, CDR2 YYNGEE, per germline. V lost 3 bases to trimming and J lost 0 bases; unmatched junction nucleotides: 1. This CDR3 is CASSGDRGSTDTQYF. The CDR3 DNA is TGTGCCAGCAGCGGGGACAGGGGTAGCACAGATACGCAGTATTTT. Looking up the rest from reference TRBV9 and TRBJ2-3 gives the full variable domain: DSGVTQTPKHLITATGQRVTLRCSPRSGDLSVYWYQQSLDQGLQFLIQYYNGEERAKGNILERFSAQQFPDLHSELNLSSLELGDSALYFCASSGDRGSTDTQYFGPGTRLTVL.